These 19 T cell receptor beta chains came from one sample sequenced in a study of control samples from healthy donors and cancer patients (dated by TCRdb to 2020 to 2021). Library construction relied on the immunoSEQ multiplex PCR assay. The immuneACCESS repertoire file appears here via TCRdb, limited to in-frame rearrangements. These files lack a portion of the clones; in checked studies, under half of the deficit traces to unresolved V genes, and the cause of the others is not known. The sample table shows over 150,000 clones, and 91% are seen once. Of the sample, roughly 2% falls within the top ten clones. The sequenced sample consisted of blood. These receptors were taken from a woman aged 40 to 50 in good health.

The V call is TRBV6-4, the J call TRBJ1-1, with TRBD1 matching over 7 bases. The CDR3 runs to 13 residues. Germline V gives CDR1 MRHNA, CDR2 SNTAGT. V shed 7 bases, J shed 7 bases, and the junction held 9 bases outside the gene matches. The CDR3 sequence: CASKGRGLGEAFF. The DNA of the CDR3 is TGTGCCAGCAAAGGGAGGGGGCTTGGTGAAGCTTTCTTT.

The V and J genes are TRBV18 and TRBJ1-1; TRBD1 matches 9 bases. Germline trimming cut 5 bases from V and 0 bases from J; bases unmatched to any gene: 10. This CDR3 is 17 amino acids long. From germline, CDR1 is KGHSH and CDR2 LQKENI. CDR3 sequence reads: CASSAQGAGGLNTEAFF. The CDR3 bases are TGTGCCAGCTCAGCACAGGGGGCAGGGGGGTTGAACACTGAAGCTTTCTTT.

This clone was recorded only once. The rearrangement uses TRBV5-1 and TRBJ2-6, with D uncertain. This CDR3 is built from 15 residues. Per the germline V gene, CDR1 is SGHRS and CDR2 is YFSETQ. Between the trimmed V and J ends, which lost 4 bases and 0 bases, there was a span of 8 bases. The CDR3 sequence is CASSRTDSGANVLTF. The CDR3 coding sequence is TGCGCCAGCAGCCGGACGGACTCTGGGGCCAACGTCCTGACTTTC.

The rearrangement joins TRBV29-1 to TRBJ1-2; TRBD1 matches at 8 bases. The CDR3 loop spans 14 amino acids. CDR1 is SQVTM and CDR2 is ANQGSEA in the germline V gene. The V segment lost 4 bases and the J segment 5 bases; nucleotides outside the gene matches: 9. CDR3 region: CSVATGDRIYGYTF. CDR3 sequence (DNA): TGCAGCGTTGCCACGGGGGACAGGATATATGGCTACACCTTC. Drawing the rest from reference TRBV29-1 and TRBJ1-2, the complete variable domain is SAVISQKPSRDICQRGTSLTIQCQVDSQVTMMFWYRQQPGQSLTLIATANQGSEATYESGFVIDKFPISRPNLTFSTLTVSNMSPEDSSIYLCSVATGDRIYGYTFGSGTRLTVV.

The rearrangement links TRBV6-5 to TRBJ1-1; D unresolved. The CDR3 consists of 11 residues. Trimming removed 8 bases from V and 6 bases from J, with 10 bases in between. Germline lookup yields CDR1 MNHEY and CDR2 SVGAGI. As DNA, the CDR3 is TGTGCCAGCTGGGGTTGGGCTGAAGCTTTCTTT. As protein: CASWGWAEAFF.

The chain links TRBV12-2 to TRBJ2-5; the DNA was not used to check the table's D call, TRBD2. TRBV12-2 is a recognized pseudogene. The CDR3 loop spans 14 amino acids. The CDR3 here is CARPASGAGETQYF. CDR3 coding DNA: TGTGCAAGGCCCGCTAGCGGGGCTGGGGAGACCCAGTACTTC.

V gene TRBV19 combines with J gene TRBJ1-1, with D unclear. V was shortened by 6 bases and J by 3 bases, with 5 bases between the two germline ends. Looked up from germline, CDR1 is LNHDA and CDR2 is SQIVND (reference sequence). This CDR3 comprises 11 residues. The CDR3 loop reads CASRADTEAFF. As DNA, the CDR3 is TGTGCCAGTAGGGCGGACACTGAAGCTTTCTTT.

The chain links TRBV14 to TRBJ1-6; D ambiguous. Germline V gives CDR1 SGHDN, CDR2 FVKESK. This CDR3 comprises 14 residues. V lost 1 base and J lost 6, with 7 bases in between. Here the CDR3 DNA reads TGTGCCAGCAGCCAAGGCCCGACTAATTCACCCCTCCACTTT. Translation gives CASSQGPTNSPLHF.

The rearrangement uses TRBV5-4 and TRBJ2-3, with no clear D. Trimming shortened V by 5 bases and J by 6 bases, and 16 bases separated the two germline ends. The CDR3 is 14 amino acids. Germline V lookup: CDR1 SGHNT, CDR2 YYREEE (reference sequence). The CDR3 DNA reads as TGTGCCAGCAGTTCAGGCTCCCACGGGGATACGCAGTATTTT. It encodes CASSSGSHGDTQYF.

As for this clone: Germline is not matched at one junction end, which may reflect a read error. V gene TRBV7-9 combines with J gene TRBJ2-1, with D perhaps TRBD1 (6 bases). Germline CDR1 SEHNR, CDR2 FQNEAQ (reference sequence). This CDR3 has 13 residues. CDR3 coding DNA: TGTGCCAGCGGTTTTGCAGGGGTGAATGAGCAGCTCTTC. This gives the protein CASGFAGVNEQLF.

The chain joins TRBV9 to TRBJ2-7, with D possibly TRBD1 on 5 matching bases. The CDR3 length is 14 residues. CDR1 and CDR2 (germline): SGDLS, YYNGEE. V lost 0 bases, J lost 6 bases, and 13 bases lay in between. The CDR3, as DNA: TGTGCCAGCAGCGTAGGTGCAGGGTCGGGCGAGCAGTACTTC. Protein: CASSVGAGSGEQYF. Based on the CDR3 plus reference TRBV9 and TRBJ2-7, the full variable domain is DSGVTQTPKHLITATGQRVTLRCSPRSGDLSVYWYQQSLDQGLQFLIQYYNGEERAKGNILERFSAQQFPDLHSELNLSSLELGDSALYFCASSVGAGSGEQYFGPGTRLTVT.

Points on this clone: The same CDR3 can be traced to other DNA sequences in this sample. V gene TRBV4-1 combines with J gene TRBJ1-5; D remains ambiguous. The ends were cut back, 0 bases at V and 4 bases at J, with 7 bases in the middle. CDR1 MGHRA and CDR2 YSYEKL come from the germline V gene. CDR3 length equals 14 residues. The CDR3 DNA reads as TGCGCCAGCAGCCAAGAGTCGGGAAATCAGCCCCAGCATTTT. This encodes CASSQESGNQPQHF.

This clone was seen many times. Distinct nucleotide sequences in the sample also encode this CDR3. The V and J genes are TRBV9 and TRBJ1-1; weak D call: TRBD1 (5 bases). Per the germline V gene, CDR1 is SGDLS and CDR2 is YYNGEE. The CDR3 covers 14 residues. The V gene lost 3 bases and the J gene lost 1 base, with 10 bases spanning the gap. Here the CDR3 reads CASSAGLTNTEAFF. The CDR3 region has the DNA TGTGCCAGCAGCGCGGGACTCACGAACACTGAAGCTTTCTTT.

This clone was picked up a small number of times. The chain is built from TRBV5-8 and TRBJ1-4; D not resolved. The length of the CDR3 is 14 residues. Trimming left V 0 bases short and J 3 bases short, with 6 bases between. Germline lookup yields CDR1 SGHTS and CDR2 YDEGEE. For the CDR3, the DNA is TGTGCCAGCAGCTTGGGGAATGCTAATGAAAAACTGTTTTTT. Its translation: CASSLGNANEKLFF. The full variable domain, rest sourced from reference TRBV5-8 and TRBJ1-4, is EAGVTQSPTHLIKTRGQQATLRCSPISGHTSVYWYQQALGLGLQFLLWYDEGEERNRGNFPPRFSGRQFPNYSSELNVNALELEDSALYLCASSLGNANEKLFFGSGTQLSVL.

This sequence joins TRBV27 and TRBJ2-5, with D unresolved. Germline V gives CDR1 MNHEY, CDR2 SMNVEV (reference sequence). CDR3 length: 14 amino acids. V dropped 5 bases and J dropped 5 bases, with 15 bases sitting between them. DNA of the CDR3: TGTGCCAGCAGTCCCCAACTCGGTTTCGAGACCCAGTACTTC. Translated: CASSPQLGFETQYF.

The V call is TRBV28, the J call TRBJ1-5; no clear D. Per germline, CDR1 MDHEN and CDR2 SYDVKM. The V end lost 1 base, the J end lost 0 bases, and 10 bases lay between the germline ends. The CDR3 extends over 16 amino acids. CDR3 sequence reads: CASSLYLGSSNQPQHF. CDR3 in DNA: TGTGCCAGCAGTTTATATCTGGGAAGTAGCAATCAGCCCCAGCATTTT.

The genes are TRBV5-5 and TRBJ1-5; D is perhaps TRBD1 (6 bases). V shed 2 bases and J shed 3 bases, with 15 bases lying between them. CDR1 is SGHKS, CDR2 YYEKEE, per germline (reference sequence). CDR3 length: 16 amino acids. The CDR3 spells CASSFRLRTDNQPQHF. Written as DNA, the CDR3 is TGTGCCAGCAGCTTTCGCCTTCGGACAGACAATCAGCCCCAGCATTTT.

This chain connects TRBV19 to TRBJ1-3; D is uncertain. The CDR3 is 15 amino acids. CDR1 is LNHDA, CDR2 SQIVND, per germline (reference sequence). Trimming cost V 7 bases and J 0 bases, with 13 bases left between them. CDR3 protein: CASTELGGSGNTIYF. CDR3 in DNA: TGTGCCAGTACGGAACTTGGTGGCTCTGGAAACACCATATATTTT.

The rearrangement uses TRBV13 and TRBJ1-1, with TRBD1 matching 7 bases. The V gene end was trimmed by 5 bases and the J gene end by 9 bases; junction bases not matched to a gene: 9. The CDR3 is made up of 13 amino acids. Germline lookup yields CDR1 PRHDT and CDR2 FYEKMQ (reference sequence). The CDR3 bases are TGTGCCAGCAGCCGACCCGGGACAGAAAAAGCTTTCTTT. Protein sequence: CASSRPGTEKAFF.